These 27 T cell receptor beta chains were all obtained from the same sample, sequenced in a study of shared clonotypes between healthy human individuals. Here immunoSEQ multiplex PCR was the method, and the copy in TCRdb shows in-frame clones only, minus some. The data hold roughly 2,000,000 clones, with approximately 95% observed a single time. Terminally differentiated effector memory CD45RA+ cells were excluded by CCR7 positive selection of CD45RO-negative cells. The sequenced sample consisted of naive CD8+ T cells sorted from blood. These TCRs come from a young man in good health.

The chain joins TRBV5-1 to TRBJ1-2; TRBD1 might be the D (5 bases). The V gene's germline CDR1 is SGHRS and CDR2 YFSETQ. CDR3 length: 15 amino acids. V shed 4 bases and J shed 2 bases, with 15 bases lying between them. This chain's CDR3 is CASSTGTDVNYGYTF. The DNA of the CDR3 is TGCGCCAGCAGCACTGGGACGGATGTGAACTATGGCTACACCTTC. The full variable domain, in which reference TRBV5-1 and TRBJ1-2 provide the parts outside the CDR3, is KAGVTQTPRYLIKTRGQQVTLSCSPISGHRSVSWYQQTPGQGLQFLFEYFSETQRNKGNFPGRFSGRQFSNSRSEMNVSTLELGDSALYLCASSTGTDVNYGYTFGSGTRLTVV.

This chain links TRBV27 with TRBJ2-7, with D tentatively TRBD2 (5 bases). Germline CDR1 and CDR2: MNHEY and SMNVEV (reference sequence). The CDR3 loop spans 15 amino acids. The V and J ends lost 5 bases and 3 bases respectively, with 17 bases between them. CDR3 loop: CASSLSAGLGYEQYF. In DNA, the CDR3 is TGTGCCAGCAGTCTTAGCGCGGGTCTGGGCTACGAGCAGTACTTC.

The rearrangement links TRBV27 to TRBJ1-1, with D tentatively TRBD1 (6 bases). The germline V gene has CDR1 MNHEY and CDR2 SMNVEV (reference sequence). V shed 4 bases and J shed 6 bases, with 15 bases lying between them. CDR3 length: 14 amino acids. This chain's CDR3 is CASSSGVVWAEAFF. CDR3 nucleotide sequence: TGTGCCAGCAGTTCAGGGGTGGTCTGGGCTGAAGCTTTCTTT.

This rearrangement joins TRBV9 to TRBJ2-7; D remains ambiguous. Trimming removed 0 bases at V and 3 bases at J, with 13 bases between. CDR3 length equals 15 residues. Germline V gene lookup returns CDR1 SGDLS and CDR2 YYNGEE. In DNA form, the CDR3 reads TGTGCCAGCAGCGTAGCCCCGGGCCAGTACTACGAGCAGTACTTC. Amino acid sequence: CASSVAPGQYYEQYF.

This rearrangement joins TRBV5-1 to TRBJ1-1; the D is unclear. From germline, CDR1 is SGHRS and CDR2 YFSETQ. This CDR3 is built from 14 residues. V was clipped by 2 bases and J by 4 bases, with 12 bases between them. CDR3 in DNA: TGCGCCAGCAGCTTCGACGGAAGCCTCACTGAAGCTTTCTTT. Protein: CASSFDGSLTEAFF.

This chain joins TRBV16 and TRBJ1-2, with D tentatively TRBD1 (6 bases). The germline V gene encodes CDR1 KGHSY and CDR2 FQNENV. The CDR3 covers 16 residues. V was trimmed by 3 bases and J by 4 bases, leaving 18 bases between them. The CDR3 region is CASSHPPREGGYGYTF. CDR3 bases: TGTGCCAGCAGCCATCCTCCCAGGGAAGGGGGCTATGGCTACACCTTC.

The chain has TRBV7-9 and TRBJ1-6, with a possible D match to TRBD1 (6 bases). This CDR3 region has 16 residues. Germline CDR1 SEHNR, CDR2 FQNEAQ (reference sequence). The V end lost 5 bases, the J end lost 8 bases, and 19 bases lay between the germline ends. CDR3 protein: CASSPEPTGPDSPLHF. CDR3 DNA: TGTGCCAGCAGCCCTGAACCGACAGGACCAGATTCACCCCTCCACTTT.

The CDR3 region is CASSRDRAPYEQYF. CDR3 DNA sequence: TGTGCCAGCAGCCGCGACAGGGCCCCCTACGAGCAGTACTTC. The chain recombines TRBV5-4 with TRBJ2-7; 7 bases are a match to TRBD1. The CDR3 covers 14 residues. Germline-derived CDR1 and CDR2 are SGHNT and YYREEE (reference sequence). The V and J ends lost 4 bases and 2 bases, in that order; junction bases with no gene match: 6. The whole variable domain, remainder taken from reference TRBV5-4 and TRBJ2-7, is ETGVTQSPTHLIKTRGQQVTLRCSSQSGHNTVSWYQQALGQGPQFIFQYYREEENGRGNFPPRFSGLQFPNYSSELNVNALELDDSALYLCASSRDRAPYEQYFGPGTRLTVT.

This chain joins TRBV28 and TRBJ2-3; TRBD1 or TRBD2 may be the D gene (5 bases each). The CDR3 has 14 residues. Trimming pared 2 bases from V and 6 bases from J, leaving 12 bases between. Germline V gene sequence: CDR1 MDHEN, CDR2 SYDVKM. The CDR3 is CASSLERRDDTQYF. The CDR3 DNA reads TGTGCCAGCAGTTTAGAACGTAGGGACGATACGCAGTATTTT.

J is TRBJ2-7 and V is TRBV9; TRBD1 matches at 7 bases. Trimming took 3 bases from V and 4 from J; bases not matched to a gene: 10. CDR1 is SGDLS, CDR2 YYNGEE, per germline. This CDR3 comprises 15 residues. This CDR3 reads CASSDSWDSPYEQYF. In nucleotides, the CDR3 is TGTGCCAGCAGCGACTCCTGGGACAGCCCTTACGAGCAGTACTTC.

CDR3 region: CASSQVQGAEAEQYF. Written as DNA, the CDR3 is TGCGCCAGCAGCCAAGTACAGGGGGCGGAAGCCGAGCAGTACTTC. This chain connects TRBV4-3 to TRBJ2-7, with 9 bases fitting TRBD1. Germline V lookup: CDR1 LGHNA, CDR2 YSLEER. The CDR3 length is 15 residues. V lost 1 base to trimming and J lost 6 bases; unmatched junction nucleotides: 7.

The V call is TRBV6-5, the J call TRBJ2-7; 9 bases match TRBD2. Germline V lookup: CDR1 MNHEY, CDR2 SVGAGI. The CDR3 has 14 residues. J was trimmed by 7 bases and V by 5 bases; bases with no gene match: 9. The CDR3 DNA follows: TGTGCCAGCAGTGGGTGGCGGGAGGGCGATGAGCAGTACTTC. Translated: CASSGWREGDEQYF.

The gene calls are TRBV27 and TRBJ2-2, with a possible D match to TRBD1 (6 bases). The CDR3 runs 16 residues. CDR1 is MNHEY and CDR2 is SMNVEV in the germline V gene (reference sequence). Between the trimmed V and J ends, which lost 7 bases and 2 bases, there was a span of 17 bases. For the CDR3, the DNA is TGTGCCAGCACCCACCAGGGGCGAGTTAACACCGGGGAGCTGTTTTTT. It translates to CASTHQGRVNTGELFF.

About this clone itself: The same CDR3 is also encoded by other DNA sequences in this sample. The J gene is TRBJ2-1, the V gene TRBV19; no clear D. V was pared by 2 bases and J by 0 bases, with 5 bases between. Germline lookup yields CDR1 LNHDA and CDR2 SQIVND (reference sequence). This CDR3 spans 14 amino acids. CDR3 bases: TGTGCCAGTAGTATAATCGGCTCCTACAATGAGCAGTTCTTC. Its protein product is CASSIIGSYNEQFF.

The chain joins TRBV7-8 to TRBJ2-2; perhaps TRBD1 as D (6 bases). V was cut by 4 bases and J by 7 bases, with 16 bases left in between. The CDR3 runs to 15 residues. Looked up from germline, CDR1 is SGHVS and CDR2 is FQNEAQ. The CDR3 loop reads CASSWGTGLVGELFF. As DNA, the CDR3 is TGTGCCAGCAGCTGGGGAACAGGGTTGGTCGGGGAGCTGTTTTTT.

V is TRBV19 and J is TRBJ2-7; tentative D call: TRBD2 (5 bases). Germline CDR1 is LNHDA and CDR2 is SQIVND (reference sequence). Deletions cut 3 bases from V and 2 bases from J, with 11 bases between. The CDR3 length is 14 residues. CDR3 in DNA: TGTGCCAGTAGTATGACCGGGGATGCCTACGAGCAGTACTTC. Translated, it gives CASSMTGDAYEQYF.

The chain employs TRBV4-1 and TRBJ2-2; the D is unclear. V lost 4 bases and J 5 bases, leaving 8 bases between the germline ends. In germline, CDR1 is MGHRA, CDR2 YSYEKL. The CDR3 is 13 amino acids. The CDR3 DNA sequence: TGCGCCAGCAGCCCGAGAAGGACCGGGGAGCTGTTTTTT. This gives the protein CASSPRRTGELFF.

The J gene is TRBJ2-7, the V gene TRBV10-2; 9 bases map to TRBD1. V dropped 8 bases and J dropped 3; count of bases not matched to a gene: 5. Per germline, CDR1 WSHSY and CDR2 SAAADI. CDR3 length: 13 residues. The chain's CDR3 is CASGDRVVYEQYF. The CDR3 coding sequence is TGCGCCAGCGGGGACAGGGTCGTCTACGAGCAGTACTTC.

A single count supports this clone. The chain combines TRBV30 with TRBJ2-2; no clear D gene. Germline V gene sequence: CDR1 GTSNPN, CDR2 SVGIG (reference sequence). This CDR3 is built from 13 residues. V was pared by 3 bases and J by 8 bases, with 13 bases between. The DNA for the CDR3 is TGTGCCTGGAGCGAAAGGGCGAATGGGGAGCTGTTTTTT. It encodes CAWSERANGELFF.

The chain carries TRBV9 and TRBJ2-1, with a tentative D call TRBD1 (5 bases). V lost 5 bases, J lost 4 bases, and 10 bases lay in between. This CDR3 is built from 13 residues. In germline, CDR1 is SGDLS, CDR2 YYNGEE. CDR3 residues: CASSSGSYNEQFF. As DNA, the CDR3 is TGTGCCAGCAGTTCAGGGTCGTACAATGAGCAGTTCTTC. The full variable domain, in which reference TRBV9 and TRBJ2-1 provide the parts outside the CDR3, is DSGVTQTPKHLITATGQRVTLRCSPRSGDLSVYWYQQSLDQGLQFLIQYYNGEERAKGNILERFSAQQFPDLHSELNLSSLELGDSALYFCASSSGSYNEQFFGPGTRLTVL.

This chain connects TRBV5-4 to TRBJ1-1, with D unresolved. This CDR3 has 14 residues. Germline V gene lookup returns CDR1 SGHNT and CDR2 YYREEE (reference sequence). V shed 4 bases and J shed 2 bases, with 12 bases lying between them. CDR3 in DNA: TGTGCCAGCAGCGATGTATACTTAAACACTGAAGCTTTCTTT. It codes for CASSDVYLNTEAFF.

The chain combines TRBV11-2 with TRBJ2-7; the D is unclear. Germline loops: CDR1 SGHAT, CDR2 FQNNGV. Trimming pared 0 bases from V and 5 bases from J, leaving 5 bases between. The CDR3 runs to 12 residues. The CDR3 DNA reads TGTGCCAGCAGCTTAGATCCCCACGAGCAGTACTTC. This translates into CASSLDPHEQYF.

The chain uses TRBV29-1 and TRBJ2-5, with TRBD2 as a possible D gene (7 bases). CDR1 SQVTM and CDR2 ANQGSEA come from the germline V gene. Trimming removed 0 bases from V and 1 base from J, with 12 bases in between. This CDR3 contains 15 residues. The CDR3 DNA reads TGCAGCGTTGAAGATCCGGGGGGCCCCCAAGAGACCCAGTACTTC. This sequence encodes CSVEDPGGPQETQYF.

The J gene is TRBJ2-4, the V gene TRBV2; 8 bases align to TRBD2. Germline CDR1 is SNHLY and CDR2 is FYNNEI. V shed 7 bases and J 6 bases; nucleotides not matched to a gene: 14. The CDR3 extends over 16 amino acids. The CDR3: CASTPAGESLGNIQYF. In DNA form, the CDR3 reads TGTGCCAGCACCCCAGCGGGGGAGTCACTAGGAAACATTCAGTACTTC.

The count of this clone is one. The chain carries TRBV11-1 and TRBJ2-7, with 11 nucleotides matching TRBD2. The V and J ends lost 4 bases and 3 bases, in that order; junction bases with no gene match: 5. Germline V gives CDR1 SGHAT, CDR2 FQDESV (reference sequence). This CDR3 contains 15 residues. The CDR3 sequence is CASSSLAGGLYEQYF. The CDR3 nucleotides are TGTGCCAGCAGCTCGCTAGCGGGGGGCCTCTACGAGCAGTACTTC.

V is TRBV19 and J is TRBJ1-2, with D uncertain. The CDR3 sequence is 12 residues long. Deletions cut 8 bases from V and 6 bases from J, with 13 bases between. CDR1 LNHDA and CDR2 SQIVND come from the germline V gene (reference sequence). In DNA form, the CDR3 reads TGTGCCAGTGGCGGGCCTTGGGATGGCTACACCTTC. This codes for CASGGPWDGYTF.

Regarding this clone: A single base separates this from a much larger clone, so it may be a read error. The V gene is TRBV27, the J gene TRBJ1-1, with a possible D match to TRBD1 (6 bases). From germline, CDR1 is MNHEY and CDR2 SMNVEV (reference sequence). This CDR3 spans 13 amino acids. V lost 5 bases and J lost 1, with 8 bases in between. In nucleotides, the CDR3 is TGTGCCAGCAGTATAGGGGGGAACACTGAAGCTTTCTTT. Translation: CASSIGGNTEAFF.